What follows are 3 T cell receptor beta chains derived from one specimen sequenced in a study of T cells in Graves' hyperthyroidism and ophthalmopathy. From RNA transcripts, TCR beta CDR3 regions were amplified. The HTBI primer set was used in a first-round RT-PCR of the TCR CDR3. TCRdb reprocessed the multiplex PCR reads with MiXCR, giving one entry per CDR3 protein. The sample consists of about 740,000 distinct CDR3 sequences, 14% of them appearing once. The sequenced sample was blood. These receptors originate from a woman aged 18 to 35 with Graves' hyperthyroidism.

This clonotype has ten or more counts. The genes are TRBV10-3 and TRBJ2-1; D possibly corresponds to TRBD2 (6 bases). The CDR3 runs 13 residues. Germline V gene lookup returns CDR1 ENHRY and CDR2 SYGVKD. V lost 10 bases and J 0 bases, leaving 10 bases between the germline ends. The CDR3 spells CATGEDSYNEQFF. CDR3 coding DNA: TGTGCCACGGGGGAGGACTCCTACAATGAGCAGTTCTTC.

This clonotype was found a few times. The J gene is TRBJ1-3, the V gene TRBV20-1; D unclear. V dropped 5 bases and J dropped 3 bases, with 11 bases sitting between them. The V gene's germline CDR1 is DFQATT and CDR2 SNEGSKA (reference sequence). This CDR3 region has 13 residues. CDR3: CSAARTDGNTIYF. In DNA, the CDR3 is TGCAGTGCTGCCCGGACGGATGGAAACACCATATATTTT.

In its sample, this clonotype was seen a few times. The chain has TRBV6-1 and TRBJ2-2; D gene ambiguous. The CDR3 has 14 amino acids. The germline gives CDR1 MNHNS, CDR2 SASEGT. V was trimmed by 6 bases and J by 1 base, leaving 9 bases between them. The CDR3 DNA reads as TGTGCCAGCAGCCCTAAGCTGAACACCGGGGAGCTGTTTTTT. This encodes CASSPKLNTGELFF.